This TCR beta chain was observed in a study of high-grade serous ovarian cancer treatment subgroups. Regarding the study as a whole: Different patients shared almost no repertoire; same-patient tumors shared about 0.11 to 0.85. Without spatial data, bulk sequencing limits insight into HGSC tumor diversity. Clonal relatedness tracked neoantigen level, and by trend copy number and mutation load.

CDR3 length equals 15 residues. Germline-derived CDR1 and CDR2 are SGHVS and FNYEAQ. V lost 4 bases, J lost 4 bases, and 17 bases lay in between. The tumor samples were collected prior to definitive surgery or chemotherapy. Only in-frame clones appear in the TCRdb table, and some are missing; sequencing was by immunoSEQ multiplex PCR. The sample lists approximately 36,000 clones, roughly 83% occurring once. Of note for this clone: Its antigen is still unknown.

Source material: tumor tissue. This TCR came from a human donor with high-grade serous ovarian cancer. This chain links TRBV7-6 with TRBJ2-7, with unresolved D. The DNA of the CDR3 is TGTGCCAGCAGCTCTGACTCAGGACGGCGTTACGAGCAGTACTTC. Protein: CASSSDSGRRYEQYF.